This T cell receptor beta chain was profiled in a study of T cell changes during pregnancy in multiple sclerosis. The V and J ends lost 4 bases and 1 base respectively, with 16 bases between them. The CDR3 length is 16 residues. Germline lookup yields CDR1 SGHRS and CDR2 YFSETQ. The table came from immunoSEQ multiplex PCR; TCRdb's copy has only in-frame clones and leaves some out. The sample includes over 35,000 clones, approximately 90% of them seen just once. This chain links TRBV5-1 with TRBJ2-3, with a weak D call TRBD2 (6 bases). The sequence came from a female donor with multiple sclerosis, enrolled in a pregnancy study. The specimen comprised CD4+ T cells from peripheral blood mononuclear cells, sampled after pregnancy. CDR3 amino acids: CASSPRLAIGTDTQYF. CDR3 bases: TGCGCCAGCAGCCCTAGGCTAGCGATCGGCACAGATACGCAGTATTTT.